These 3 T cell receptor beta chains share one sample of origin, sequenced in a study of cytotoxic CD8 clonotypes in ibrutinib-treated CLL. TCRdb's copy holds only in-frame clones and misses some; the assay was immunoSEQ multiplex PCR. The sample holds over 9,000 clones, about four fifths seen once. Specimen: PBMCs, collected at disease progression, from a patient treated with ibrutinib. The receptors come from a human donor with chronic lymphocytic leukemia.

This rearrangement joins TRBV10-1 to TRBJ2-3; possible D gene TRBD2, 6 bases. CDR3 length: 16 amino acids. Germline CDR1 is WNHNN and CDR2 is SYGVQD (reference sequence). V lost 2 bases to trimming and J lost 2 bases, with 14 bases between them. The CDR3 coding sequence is TGCGCCAGCAGTGAGGTGGCAGCGGGCTTCACAGATACGCAGTATTTT. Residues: CASSEVAAGFTDTQYF.

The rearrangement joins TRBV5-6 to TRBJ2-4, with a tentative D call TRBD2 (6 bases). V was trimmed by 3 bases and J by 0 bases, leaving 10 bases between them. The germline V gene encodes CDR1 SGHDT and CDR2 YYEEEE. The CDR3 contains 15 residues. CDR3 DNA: TGTGCCAGCAGCTCCGGGACTCTAGCCAAAAACATTCAGTACTTC. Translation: CASSSGTLAKNIQYF.

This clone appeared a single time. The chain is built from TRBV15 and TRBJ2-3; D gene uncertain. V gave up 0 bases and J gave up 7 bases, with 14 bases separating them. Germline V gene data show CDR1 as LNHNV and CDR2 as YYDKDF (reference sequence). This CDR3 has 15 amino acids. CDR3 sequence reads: CATSRDLKDRNTQYF. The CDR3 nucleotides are TGTGCCACCAGCAGAGATCTCAAGGATCGAAATACGCAGTATTTT.